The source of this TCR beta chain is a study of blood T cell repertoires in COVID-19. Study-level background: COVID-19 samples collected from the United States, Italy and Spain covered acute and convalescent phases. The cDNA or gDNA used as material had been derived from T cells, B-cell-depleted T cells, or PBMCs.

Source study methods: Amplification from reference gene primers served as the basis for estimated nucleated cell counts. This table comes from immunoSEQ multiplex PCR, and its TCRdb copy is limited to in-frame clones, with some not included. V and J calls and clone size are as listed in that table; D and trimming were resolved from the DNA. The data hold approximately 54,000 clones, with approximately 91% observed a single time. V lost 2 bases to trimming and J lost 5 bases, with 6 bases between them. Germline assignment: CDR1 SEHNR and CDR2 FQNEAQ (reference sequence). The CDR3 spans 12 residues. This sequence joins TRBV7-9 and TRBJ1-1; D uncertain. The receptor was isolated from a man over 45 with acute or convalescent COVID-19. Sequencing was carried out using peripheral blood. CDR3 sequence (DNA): TGTGCCAGCAGCTTATCGGAGACTGAAGCTTTCTTT. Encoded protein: CASSLSETEAFF.